Listed below are T cell receptor beta chains from one sample, sequenced in a study of cytomegalovirus exposure and HLA in healthy donors. Assay: immunoSEQ multiplex PCR; the TCRdb copy retains only in-frame clones and omits some. The sample contains around 120,000 clones, around 80% of which appear only once. Sequences were obtained from PBMCs. These receptors all stem from a woman between 40 and 50 years old in good health and CMV-seronegative. CDR3s include the opening cysteine and the closing phenylalanine or tryptophan. A D gene is named only where the DNA matches it firmly. Clone size appears in some rows only: once, few, many, or a class for an expanded clone.

-	TRBJ1-1	-	TRBV12-2	TGTGCAAGTCGCTCCCGGGACAGGGTTCTGAACACTGAAGCTTTCTTT	CASRSRDRVLNTEAFF
-	TRBJ1-1	-	TRBV2	TGTGCCAGCATAACACAGGGGAACACTGAAGCTTTCTTT	CASITQGNTEAFF
-	TRBJ1-5	-	TRBV28	TGTGCCAGCAGAAAAACACAGGGAAACAATCAGCCCCAGCATTTT	CASRKTQGNNQPQHF
-	TRBJ2-7	-	TRBV21-1	TGTGCCAGCCTCGGGTCCCCTTCCTACGAGCAGTACTTC	CASLGSPSYEQYF
TRBD2	TRBJ2-1	-	TRBV19	TGTGCCAGTAGTTTTCAATACCCGACTAGCGGGAGCTACAATGAGCAGTTCTTC	CASSFQYPTSGSYNEQFF
TRBD1	TRBJ2-4	few	TRBV19	TGTGCCAGTGCAGGGACAGGGTGGGATGTTACCAAAAACATTCAGTACTTC	CASAGTGWDVTKNIQYF
-	TRBJ2-7	-	TRBV7-9	TGTGCCAGCAGCTTAACTTACGAGCAGTACTTC	CASSLTYEQYF
TRBD1	TRBJ2-1	few	TRBV7-9	TGTGCCAGCAGCACCGGGACAGTTTCCTACAATGAGCAGTTCTTC	CASSTGTVSYNEQFF
-	TRBJ2-5	few	TRBV29-1	TGCAGCGGCGGACACCAGGAGGAGACCCAGTACTTC	CSGGHQEETQYF
TRBD1	TRBJ1-6	-	TRBV5-6	TGTGCCAGCAGGGACCCGGGACAGCCTAATTCACCCCTCCACTTT	CASRDPGQPNSPLHF
-	TRBJ1-2	-	TRBV7-9	TGTGCCAGCAGCTTAGCGTTGGCAGGCTATGGCTACACCTTC	CASSLALAGYGYTF
-	TRBJ2-1	-	TRBV5-1	TGCGCCAGCGGTTTTGGGGGGTATTTGTTCTTC	CASGFGGYLFF
-	TRBJ1-4	-	TRBV6-4	TGTGCCAGCAGTGACTCTGGGCGGACACGTAATGAAAAACTGTTTTTT	CASSDSGRTRNEKLFF
-	TRBJ1-3	once	TRBV30	TGTGCCTGGAGTCCTCGGCGGAGCTCTGGAAACACCATATATTTT	CAWSPRRSSGNTIYF
TRBD2	TRBJ2-1	-	TRBV29-1	TGCAGCGTTGAGGGCGGGAGGAGGTCCAATGAGCAGTTCTTC	CSVEGGRRSNEQFF
-	TRBJ1-1	-	TRBV28	TGTGCCAGCAGCCCCGCGGGTATGAACACTGAAGCTTTCTTT	CASSPAGMNTEAFF
TRBD1	TRBJ1-2	-	TRBV9	TGTGCCAGCAACCTCCAGACAGGGACCATTAACTATGGCTACACCTTC	CASNLQTGTINYGYTF
-	TRBJ2-5	-	TRBV10-1	TGCGGCCGGGGGTCCAAGTACCAAGAGACCCAGTACTTC	CGRGSKYQETQYF
TRBD2	TRBJ2-2	-	TRBV25-1	TGTGCCAGCAGTGAGGGGAGGGTCGGGGAGCTGTTTTTT	CASSEGRVGELFF
-	TRBJ2-3	-	TRBV6-5	TGTGCCAGCAGTTACCTCAGCAGGGGGGATCCTTATTTT	CASSYLSRGDPYF
TRBD1	TRBJ2-7	-	TRBV28	TGTGCCAGCAGTTTATACGTTTCCGGGACAGGGTCGGACGAGCAGTACTTC	CASSLYVSGTGSDEQYF
-	TRBJ2-4	medium-sized	TRBV5-4	TGTGCCAGCAGCTTGGACAGGGTCACGCAAAACATTCAGTACTTC	CASSLDRVTQNIQYF
-	TRBJ1-6	-	TRBV28	TGTGCCAGCAGTTTAGTGGCAGGCCGATATAATTCACCCCTCCACTTT	CASSLVAGRYNSPLHF
-	TRBJ1-1	-	TRBV9	TGTGCCAGCAGCGGCGGGAGTTCGTGGACTGAAGCTTTCTTT	CASSGGSSWTEAFF
TRBD2	TRBJ2-1	-	TRBV6-5	TGTGCCAGCAGTTACGTGACTAGCGCATACAATGAGCAGTTCTTC	CASSYVTSAYNEQFF
TRBD2	TRBJ2-5	-	TRBV14	TGTGCCAGCAGCCGGACGGAGGGGGGACTAGCAGGGGAGACCCAGTACTTC	CASSRTEGGLAGETQYF
-	TRBJ2-1	few	TRBV6-5	TGTGCCAGCCGGAGCGGAACCTTATACAATGAGCAGTTCTTC	CASRSGTLYNEQFF
-	TRBJ2-2	once	TRBV29-1	TGCAGCGTTGAAATACTTCTAAACACCGGGGAGCTGTTTTTT	CSVEILLNTGELFF
TRBD1	TRBJ2-5	-	TRBV4-2	TGTGCCAGCAGCCAAGATCCGGGACAGGGGGCTGAGACCCAGTACTTC	CASSQDPGQGAETQYF
TRBD2	TRBJ2-1	-	TRBV16	TGTGCCAGCAGCCGGTTAGCGGGAGGGTCCTACAATGAGCAGTTCTTC	CASSRLAGGSYNEQFF
TRBD2	TRBJ2-7	few	TRBV9	TGTGCCAGCAGCGTAGTCGGGGAGGGGTCAGACGAGCAGTACTTC	CASSVVGEGSDEQYF
TRBD2	TRBJ2-5	-	TRBV5-1	TGCGCCAGCAGCTTGGGGCTAGCGGGAGGCCACCACGCTGACCAAGAGACCCAGTACTTC	CASSLGLAGGHHADQETQYF
TRBD2	TRBJ2-3	-	TRBV9	TGTGCCAGCAGCGTTCCTAGCGGGGTTCCAGATACGCAGTATTTT	CASSVPSGVPDTQYF
-	TRBJ1-1	few	TRBV7-2	TGTGCCAGCAGCTTAGCGCGGGCAGACACTGAAGCTTTCTTT	CASSLARADTEAFF
-	TRBJ2-3	-	TRBV7-3	TGTGCCAGCAGCTTAGGGGCGGGACCCACAGATACGCAGTATTTT	CASSLGAGPTDTQYF
-	TRBJ1-2	-	TRBV19	TGTGCCAGTAGTATAGTCGGACAGCCTTTCTATGGCTACACCTTC	CASSIVGQPFYGYTF
-	TRBJ2-5	few	TRBV19	TGTGCCAGTAGTATGATGCGGGAAGAGACCCAGTACTTC	CASSMMREETQYF
-	TRBJ2-5	-	TRBV6-4	TGTGCCAGCAGTGGAGGTGCGGGAGAGACCCAGTACTTC	CASSGGAGETQYF
-	TRBJ1-2	-	TRBV27	TGTGCCAGCAGTGACCAGACTAGCTATGGCTACACCTTC	CASSDQTSYGYTF
-	TRBJ2-4	few	TRBV28	TGTGCCAGCAGCGGACAGAGTCTAGCCAAAAACATTCAGTACTTC	CASSGQSLAKNIQYF
-	TRBJ2-3	once	TRBV19	TGTGCCAGTGGCCCTAGCGCAGATACGCAGTATTTT	CASGPSADTQYF
-	TRBJ1-5	-	TRBV28	TGTGCCAGCAGTTCTCATGAGGGATTAGCAAATCAGCCCCAGCATTTT	CASSSHEGLANQPQHF
-	TRBJ2-7	few	TRBV30	TGTGCCTGGAGCCCAGCGGGTTTCCACGAGCAGTACTTC	CAWSPAGFHEQYF
TRBD1	TRBJ2-7	-	TRBV28	TGTGCCAGCAGATTGGGTTTAGGACAGGACACTTACGAGCAGTACTTC	CASRLGLGQDTYEQYF